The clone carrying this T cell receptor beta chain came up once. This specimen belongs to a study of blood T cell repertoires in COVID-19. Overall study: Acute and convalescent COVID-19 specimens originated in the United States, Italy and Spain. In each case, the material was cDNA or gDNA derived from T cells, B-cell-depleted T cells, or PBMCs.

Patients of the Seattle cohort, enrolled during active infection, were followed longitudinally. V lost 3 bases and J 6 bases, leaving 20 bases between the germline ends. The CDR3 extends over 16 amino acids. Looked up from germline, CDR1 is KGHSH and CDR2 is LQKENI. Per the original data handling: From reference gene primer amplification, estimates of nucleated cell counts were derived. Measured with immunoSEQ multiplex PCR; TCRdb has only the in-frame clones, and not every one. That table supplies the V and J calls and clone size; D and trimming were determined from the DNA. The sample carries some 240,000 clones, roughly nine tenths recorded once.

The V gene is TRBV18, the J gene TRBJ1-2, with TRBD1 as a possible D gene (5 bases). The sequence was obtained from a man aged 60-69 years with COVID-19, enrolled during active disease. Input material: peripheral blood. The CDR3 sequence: CASSPNLIRVIDGYTF. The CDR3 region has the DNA TGTGCCAGCTCACCGAACCTTATCAGGGTAATTGATGGCTACACCTTC.